The present entry profiles one TCR beta chain with its context. These data come from a study of identical twins. Looked up from germline, CDR1 is MNHEY and CDR2 is SMNVEV (reference sequence). The CDR3 has 15 amino acids. V shed 2 bases and J 7 bases; nucleotides not matched to a gene: 11. cDNA carried unique molecular identifiers, and a universal primer site was added by template switching. TCRdb recomputed calls from the 5' RACE reads with MiXCR, one row per CDR3 protein. The top ten hold around 0.95% of the sample, which has 690,000 or so distinct CDR3 sequences, 8.5% to 9% seen once. The same data also contributed to another study, on yellow fever vaccine responses in identical twins.

The rearrangement links TRBV27 to TRBJ2-7, with 7 bases that match TRBD2. Sequencing was done on a sample of PBMCs. The receptor was derived from a woman between 18 and 29 years old in good health. The CDR3 DNA reads TGTGCCAGCAGTTTACTGTCTAGCGGAGCTCGGGAGCAGTACTTC. This sequence encodes CASSLLSSGAREQYF.